The clone carrying this TCR beta chain turned up a few times. Antigen specificity is unknown. The entry originates in a study of T cell repertoires in cytomegalovirus infection. The wider study: In the study, CMV epitopes included recently identified HLA-C-restricted and well-studied HLA-B-restricted ones. TCR beta signatures that were public indicated CMV infection and matching HLA type.

Germline CDR1 and CDR2: MDHEN and SYDVKM. With 2 bases clipped from V and 10 bases from J, the junction kept 14 bases outside the gene matches. CDR3 length equals 16 residues. TCRdb called the reads again in MiXCR, with one record for every CDR3 protein. Seen here are approximately 120,000 distinct CDR3 sequences, around 30% observed once, and the top ten hold roughly 53%. General study points: The study found HLA-C-restricted CMV-specific TCR beta clonotypes dominating the ex vivo response.

Source: CD8+ T cells from cultured PBMCs, taken from culture after CMV antigen stimulation. The clonotype comes from a human donor in good health (CMV status not recorded). Some clones in this sample may be carry-over from other donors' samples. The rearrangement uses TRBV28 and TRBJ2-1; 7 bases align to TRBD1. The CDR3 DNA sequence: TGTGCCAGCAGTTTAAGGGGGCACCCCCTAGTTGGGGAGCAGTTCTTC. This sequence encodes CASSLRGHPLVGEQFF.